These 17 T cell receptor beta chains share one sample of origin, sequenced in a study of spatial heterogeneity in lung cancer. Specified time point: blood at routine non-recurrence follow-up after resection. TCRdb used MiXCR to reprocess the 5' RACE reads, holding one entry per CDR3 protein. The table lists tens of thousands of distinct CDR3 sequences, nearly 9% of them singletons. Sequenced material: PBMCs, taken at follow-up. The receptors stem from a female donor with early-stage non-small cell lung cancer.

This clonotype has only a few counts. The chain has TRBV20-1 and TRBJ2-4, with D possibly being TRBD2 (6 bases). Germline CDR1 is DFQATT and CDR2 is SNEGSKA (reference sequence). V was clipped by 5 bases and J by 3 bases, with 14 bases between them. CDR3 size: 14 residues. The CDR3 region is CSAPVPGVKNIQYF. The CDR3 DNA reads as TGCAGTGCTCCCGTGCCGGGGGTCAAAAACATTCAGTACTTC.

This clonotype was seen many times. The CDR3 sequence is CASSPGWETPAGETQYF. CDR3 bases: TGTGCCAGCTCACCGGGCTGGGAGACACCGGCGGGGGAGACCCAGTACTTC. The chain employs TRBV18 and TRBJ2-5; possible D gene TRBD2, 6 bases. Trimming stripped 3 bases from V and 5 bases from J, with 22 bases between. Germline CDR1 KGHSH, CDR2 LQKENI. CDR3 size: 17 residues.

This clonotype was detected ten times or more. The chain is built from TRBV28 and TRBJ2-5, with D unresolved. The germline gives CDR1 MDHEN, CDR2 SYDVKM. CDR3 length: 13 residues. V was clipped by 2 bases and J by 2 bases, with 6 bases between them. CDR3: CASSLIQQETQYF. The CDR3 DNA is TGTGCCAGCAGTTTAATACAGCAAGAGACCCAGTACTTC.

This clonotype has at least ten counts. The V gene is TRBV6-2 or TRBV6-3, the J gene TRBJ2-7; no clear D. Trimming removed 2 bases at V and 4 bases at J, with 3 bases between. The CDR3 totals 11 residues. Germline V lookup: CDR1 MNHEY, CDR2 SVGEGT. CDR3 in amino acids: CASSYMYEQYF. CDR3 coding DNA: TGTGCCAGCAGTTACATGTACGAGCAGTACTTC.

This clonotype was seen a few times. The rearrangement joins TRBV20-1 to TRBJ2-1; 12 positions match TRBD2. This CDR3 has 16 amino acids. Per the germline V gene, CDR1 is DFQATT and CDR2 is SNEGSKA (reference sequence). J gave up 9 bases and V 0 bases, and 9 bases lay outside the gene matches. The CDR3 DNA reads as TGCAGTGCTAGAGATCAGGTCCTAGCGGGAGGGGTTGAGCAGTTCTTC. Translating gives CSARDQVLAGGVEQFF.

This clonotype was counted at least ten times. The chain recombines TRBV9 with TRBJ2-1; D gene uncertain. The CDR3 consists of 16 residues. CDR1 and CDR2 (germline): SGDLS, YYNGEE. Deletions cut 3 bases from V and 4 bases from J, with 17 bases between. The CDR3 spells CASSAPLAEPYNEQFF. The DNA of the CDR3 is TGTGCCAGCAGCGCGCCGCTGGCGGAGCCATACAATGAGCAGTTCTTC.

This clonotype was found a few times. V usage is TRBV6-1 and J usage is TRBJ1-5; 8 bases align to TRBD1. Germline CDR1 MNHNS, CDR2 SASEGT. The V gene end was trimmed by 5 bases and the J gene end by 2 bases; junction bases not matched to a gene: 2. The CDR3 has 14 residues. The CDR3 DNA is TGTGCCAGCAGTCTACAGGGGGGCAATCAGCCCCAGCATTTT. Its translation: CASSLQGGNQPQHF.

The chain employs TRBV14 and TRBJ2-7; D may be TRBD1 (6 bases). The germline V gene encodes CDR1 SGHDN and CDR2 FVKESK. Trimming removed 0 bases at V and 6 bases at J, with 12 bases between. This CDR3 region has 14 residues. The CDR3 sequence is CASSQEDSGAEQYF. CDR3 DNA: TGTGCCAGCAGCCAAGAGGATTCAGGGGCCGAGCAGTACTTC.

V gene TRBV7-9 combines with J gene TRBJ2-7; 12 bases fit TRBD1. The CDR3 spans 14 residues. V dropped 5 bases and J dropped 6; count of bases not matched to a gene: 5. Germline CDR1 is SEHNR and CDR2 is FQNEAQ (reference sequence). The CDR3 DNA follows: TGTGCCAGCAGCGAAGGGACAGGGGGCCGCGAGCAGTACTTC. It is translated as CASSEGTGGREQYF. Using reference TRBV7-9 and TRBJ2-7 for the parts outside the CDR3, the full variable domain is DTGVSQNPRHKITKRGQNVTFRCDPISEHNRLYWYRQTLGQGPEFLTYFQNEAQLEKSRLLSDRFSAERPKGSFSTLEIQRTEQGDSAMYLCASSEGTGGREQYFGPGTRLTVT.

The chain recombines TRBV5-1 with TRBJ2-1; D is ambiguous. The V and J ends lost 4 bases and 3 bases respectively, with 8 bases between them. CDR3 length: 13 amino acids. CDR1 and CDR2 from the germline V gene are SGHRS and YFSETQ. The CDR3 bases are TGCGCCAGCAGCAGCGAAGACTACAATGAGCAGTTCTTC. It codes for CASSSEDYNEQFF.

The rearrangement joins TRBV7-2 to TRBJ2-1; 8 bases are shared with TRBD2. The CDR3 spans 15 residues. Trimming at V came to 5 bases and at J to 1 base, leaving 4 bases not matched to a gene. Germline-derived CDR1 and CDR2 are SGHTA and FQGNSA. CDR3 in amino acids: CASSRTSGSYNEQFF. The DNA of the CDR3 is TGTGCCAGCAGCCGAACTAGCGGATCCTACAATGAGCAGTTCTTC.

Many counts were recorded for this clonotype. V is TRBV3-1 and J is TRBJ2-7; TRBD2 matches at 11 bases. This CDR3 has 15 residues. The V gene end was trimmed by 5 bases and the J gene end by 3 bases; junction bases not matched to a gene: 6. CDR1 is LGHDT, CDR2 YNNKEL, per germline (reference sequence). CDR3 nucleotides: TGTGCCAGCAGCATCGGACTAGCGGGCAACTACGAGCAGTACTTC. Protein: CASSIGLAGNYEQYF.

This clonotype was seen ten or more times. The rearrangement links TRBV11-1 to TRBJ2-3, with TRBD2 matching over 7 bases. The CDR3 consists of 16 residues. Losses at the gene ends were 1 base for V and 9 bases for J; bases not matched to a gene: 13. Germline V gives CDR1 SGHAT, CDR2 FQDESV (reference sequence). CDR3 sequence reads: CASSLDTLPGLVTQYF. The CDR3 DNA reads TGTGCCAGCAGCTTAGACACGCTCCCCGGACTAGTAACGCAGTATTTT.

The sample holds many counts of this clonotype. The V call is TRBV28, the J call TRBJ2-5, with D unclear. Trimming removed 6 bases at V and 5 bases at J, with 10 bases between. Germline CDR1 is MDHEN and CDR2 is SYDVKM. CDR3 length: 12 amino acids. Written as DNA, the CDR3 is TGTGCCAGCAGCCCAAATGGGGAGACCCAGTACTTC. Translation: CASSPNGETQYF.

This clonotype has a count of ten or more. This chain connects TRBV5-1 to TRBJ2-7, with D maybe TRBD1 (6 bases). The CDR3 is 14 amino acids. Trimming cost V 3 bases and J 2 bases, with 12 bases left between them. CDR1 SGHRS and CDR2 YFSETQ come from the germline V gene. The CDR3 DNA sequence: TGCGCCAGCAGCTCACAGGGAGTCCCCTACGAGCAGTACTTC. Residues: CASSSQGVPYEQYF.

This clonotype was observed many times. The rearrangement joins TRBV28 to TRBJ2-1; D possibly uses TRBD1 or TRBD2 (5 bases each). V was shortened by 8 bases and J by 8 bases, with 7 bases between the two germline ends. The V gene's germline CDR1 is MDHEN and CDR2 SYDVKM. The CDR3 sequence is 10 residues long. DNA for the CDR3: TGTGCCAGCGGGGACCATGAGCAGTTCTTC. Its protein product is CASGDHEQFF.

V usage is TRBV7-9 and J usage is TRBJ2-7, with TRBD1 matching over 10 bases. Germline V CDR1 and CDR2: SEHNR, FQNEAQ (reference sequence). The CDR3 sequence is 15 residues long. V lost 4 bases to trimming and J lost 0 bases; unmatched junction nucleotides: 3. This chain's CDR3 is CASSSGTGASYEQYF. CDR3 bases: TGTGCCAGCAGCTCTGGGACAGGGGCCTCCTACGAGCAGTACTTC. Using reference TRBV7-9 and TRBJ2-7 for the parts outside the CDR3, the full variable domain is DTGVSQNPRHKITKRGQNVTFRCDPISEHNRLYWYRQTLGQGPEFLTYFQNEAQLEKSRLLSDRFSAERPKGSFSTLEIQRTEQGDSAMYLCASSSGTGASYEQYFGPGTRLTVT.